The T cell receptor (beta chain) described here comes from a study of blood T cells in healthy people across ages (dated by TCRdb to the mid-2010s). Describing the broader study: In model experiments, template switching captured roughly one uniquely barcoded TCR beta cDNA molecule for every two T cells. Donors were grouped into four age groups: young (average roughly 16 years), middle-aged (approximately 41), aged (around 60) and long-lived (approximately 75). To avoid experimental bias, donors of different ages were distributed randomly across sequencing lanes. For two donors (one aged 18 to 29 and one aged 80 or older), the study analyzed two additional independent replicas of 1 million unique cDNA reads from the same blood draw. The study measured age-related changes in TCR beta repertoire diversity using deep sequencing normalized with unique cDNA molecular identifiers.

Notes on this clonotype: Its antigen target is currently unknown. One end of the junction varies from germline; a read error may be responsible.

Donors were a few dozen systemically healthy Caucasian individuals from Russia aged roughly 6 to 90 years. About 10 milliliters of peripheral blood were drawn from each donor into EDTA-treated Vacutainer tubes. Ficoll-Paque density-gradient centrifugation was used to isolate PBMCs, with at least 7 million per sample. Trizol reagent was used to extract total RNA from PBMCs, with at least 6 micrograms per sample. Naive CD45RAhigh/CD27high T cell percentages were measured by flow cytometry on a PBMC aliquot from every donor. From a lookup of the germline V gene, CDR1 and CDR2 are SGHDT and YYEEEE. The CDR3 sequence holds 16 residues, the cysteine and phenylalanine included. Just the 48-base CDR3 DNA is kept, in frame starting at base 1. The paper as a whole reports these results and caveats: Compared with the aged group, the long-lived group had more naive CD4+ T cells, fewer expanded clones and increased TCR diversity, a pattern suggesting age selection. Since profiling was done on bulk unsorted PBMCs, naive and antigen-experienced compartments could not be conclusively compared. Estimates of total diversity based on one million sequenced T cells were considered lower bounds and underestimates. There was a strong correlation between observed TCR beta diversity and the percentage of naive T cells measured by flow cytometry. As age increased, observed TCR beta diversity per million T cells dropped in a roughly linear way, and a significant reduction was already evident by age about 36. Donor CMV infection status was unknown, potentially confounding age-related changes in expanded clonotypes.

The library was made by 5' RACE. Instrument used: Illumina HiSeq 2500. A second roughly 6 to 12 cycle PCR used a sample-barcoded 5' primer and a J-beta primer mix. A unique molecular identifier was introduced onto each TCR beta cDNA molecule by a template-switch 5' adaptor carrying 12 random nucleotides. Each sample yielded at least 2.5 million CDR3-containing paired-end reads. First-strand cDNA was synthesized from all RNA with the Mint cDNA synthesis kit, primed by a TRBC-specific oligonucleotide. Following uracil-DNA glycosylase treatment, a first 18-cycle PCR with universal primers M1SS and BC2_uni_R was performed on all cDNA. In the original analysis: Each sample was normalized by randomly selecting 1 million high-quality reads, each carrying a distinct molecular identifier. Instead of being binned into consensus sequences, reads with shared molecular identifiers were discarded. MiTCR, with a Q25 quality threshold and the strictest error-elimination algorithm, was used for CDR3 identification, clonotype clustering and error correction. Lower-bound total TCR beta diversity was estimated with a nonparametric unseen species model using Euler transformation. In-frame beta chains were kept once TCRdb had trimmed the public reads at Q25 with fastp and called clones with MiXCR. Rows are unified per CDR3 protein, each entry keeping the most common DNA and genes. None of the V and J calls come from the authors' own analysis; TCRdb made them. The table for this sample lists hundreds of thousands of distinct CDR3 sequences; about 53% of them were counted only once. The ten most abundant clones make up roughly 34% of the sample.

Sequenced material: blood. The clonotype comes from a man aged 55 to 69 in good health. The rearrangement combines TRBV5-6 with TRBJ2-5; tentative D gene TRBD1, with 7 bases matching. This receptor has the CDR3 CASSLAPTGVRETRYF. The sequence in DNA is TGTGCCAGCAGCTTGGCCCCCACAGGGGTTCGGGAGACCCGGTACTTC.